This T cell receptor (beta chain) was sequenced during a study of tumor-infiltrating lymphocytes in oesophageal squamous cell carcinoma (dated by TCRdb to 2016 to 2017). To note about this clonotype: Its binding antigen is unknown. No quality values exist for individual bases; no much larger clone is one base distant.

Libraries came from PCR. TCRdb shows the sequencer as Illumina HiSeq 2000. TCRdb redid the processing of the public reads, applying fastp at Q25 and MiXCR, and retained in-frame beta chains. Every CDR3 protein is listed once, alongside the most common genes and DNA of its rows. In this sample the table shows 19,000 or so distinct CDR3 sequences, more than 30% of which occur a single time. The top ten hold under 40% of the sample. Input material: esophageal tumor tissue. The TCR comes from a male donor with esophageal squamous cell carcinoma.

DNA sequence: TGCAGTGCTAGGGGGGGACTAGCGGGGGGCCAAGAGACCCAGTACTTC. It encodes CSARGGLAGGQETQYF. This receptor chain uses TRBV20-1 and TRBJ2-7, with 15 central nucleotides matching TRBD2. The DNA end favors TRBJ2-5, so the J call may be wrong. From the cysteine through the phenylalanine, the CDR3 covers 16 amino acids. Only the CDR3 part of the read is kept: 48 bases, read in frame from the first base. Sequences DFQATT (CDR1) and SNEGSKA (CDR2) are obtained from the germline V gene (reference sequence).